The TCR beta chain described here comes from a study of vaccination and CD4 T cells after COVID-19. The treatment: approximately nine-day PBMC culture with coronavirus spike peptide pools or control peptides (ViraFEST assay). Positive PCR tests came between March and December 2020, ahead of the US Alpha, Beta and Delta variants. Some 2 million PBMCs were grown per well alongside roughly 9.1 IU/ml IL-2 and 8 to 10 ug/ml peptide pools. Trimming left V 4 bases short and J 5 bases short, with 18 bases between. This CDR3 is 15 amino acids long. The germline gives CDR1 SGHKS, CDR2 YYEKEE (reference sequence). Researchers used the Oncomine TCR Beta short-read assay to sequence DNA from cultured CD4+ T cells. Genomic DNA was drawn out of CD4+ T cells grown in culture. Each CDR3 protein gets one entry after TCRdb re-called the PCR reads with MiXCR. Among tens of thousands of distinct CDR3 sequences listed, around three quarters were seen once.

As concerns this clonotype: Its antigen is as yet unknown.

The clonotype comes from a human donor who had recovered from COVID-19. The chain combines TRBV5-5 with TRBJ2-5, with D perhaps matching TRBD1 (6 bases). Specimen: CD4+ T cells from blood, cultured in vitro. The CDR3 coding sequence is TGTGCCAGCAGCCCGCCACCACAGGGTCGGGAGACCCAGTACTTC. It codes for CASSPPPQGRETQYF.